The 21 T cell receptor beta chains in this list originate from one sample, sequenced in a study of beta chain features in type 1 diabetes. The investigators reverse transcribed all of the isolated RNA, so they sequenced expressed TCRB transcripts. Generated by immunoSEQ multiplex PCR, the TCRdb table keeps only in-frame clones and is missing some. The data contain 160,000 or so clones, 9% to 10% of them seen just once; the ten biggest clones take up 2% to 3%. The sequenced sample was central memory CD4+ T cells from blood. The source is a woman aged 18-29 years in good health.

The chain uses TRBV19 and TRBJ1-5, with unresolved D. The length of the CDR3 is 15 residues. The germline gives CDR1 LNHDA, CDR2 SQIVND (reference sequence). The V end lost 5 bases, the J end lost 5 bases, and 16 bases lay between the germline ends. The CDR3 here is CASSLRLSEDQPQHF. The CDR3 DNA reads TGTGCCAGTAGTCTTCGGCTCAGCGAGGATCAGCCCCAGCATTTT.

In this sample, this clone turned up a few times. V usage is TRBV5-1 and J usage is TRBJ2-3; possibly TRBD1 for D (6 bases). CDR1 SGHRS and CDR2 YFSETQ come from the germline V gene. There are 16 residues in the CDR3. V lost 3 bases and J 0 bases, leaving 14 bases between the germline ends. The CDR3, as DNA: TGCGCCAGCAGCTACTCGGGACACCCTAGCACAGATACGCAGTATTTT. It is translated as CASSYSGHPSTDTQYF. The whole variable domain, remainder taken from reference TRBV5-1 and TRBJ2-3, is KAGVTQTPRYLIKTRGQQVTLSCSPISGHRSVSWYQQTPGQGLQFLFEYFSETQRNKGNFPGRFSGRQFSNSRSEMNVSTLELGDSALYLCASSYSGHPSTDTQYFGPGTRLTVL.

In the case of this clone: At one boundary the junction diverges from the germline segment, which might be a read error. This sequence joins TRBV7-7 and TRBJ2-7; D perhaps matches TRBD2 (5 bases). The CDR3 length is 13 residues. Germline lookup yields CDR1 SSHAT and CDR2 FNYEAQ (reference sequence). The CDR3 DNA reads TGTGCTAGCAGCTTTAGGACTGATTACGAGCAGTACTTC. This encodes CASSFRTDYEQYF.

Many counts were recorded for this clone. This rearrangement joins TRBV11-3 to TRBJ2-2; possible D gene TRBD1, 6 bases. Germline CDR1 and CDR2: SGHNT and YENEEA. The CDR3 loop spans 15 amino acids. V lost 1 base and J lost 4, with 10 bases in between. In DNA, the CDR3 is TGTGCCAGCAGCTTAGGGGACACGGGCACCGGGGAGCTGTTTTTT. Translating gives CASSLGDTGTGELFF.

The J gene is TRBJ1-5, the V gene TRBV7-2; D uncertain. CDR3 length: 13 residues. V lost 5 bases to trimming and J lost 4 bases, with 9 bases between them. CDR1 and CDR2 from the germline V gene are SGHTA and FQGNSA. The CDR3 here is CASSLKVNQPQHF. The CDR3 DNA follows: TGTGCCAGCAGCCTAAAAGTAAATCAGCCCCAGCATTTT.

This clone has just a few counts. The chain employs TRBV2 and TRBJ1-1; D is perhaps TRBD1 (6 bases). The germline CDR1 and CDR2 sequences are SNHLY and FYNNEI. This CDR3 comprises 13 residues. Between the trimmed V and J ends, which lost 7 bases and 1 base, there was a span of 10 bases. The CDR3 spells CASKMGQNTEAFF. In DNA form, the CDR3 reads TGTGCCAGCAAGATGGGACAGAACACTGAAGCTTTCTTT. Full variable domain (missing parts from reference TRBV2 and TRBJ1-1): EPEVTQTPSHQVTQMGQEVILRCVPISNHLYFYWYRQILGQKVEFLVSFYNNEISEKSEIFDDQFSVERPDGSNFTLKIRSTKLEDSAMYFCASKMGQNTEAFFGQGTRLTVV.

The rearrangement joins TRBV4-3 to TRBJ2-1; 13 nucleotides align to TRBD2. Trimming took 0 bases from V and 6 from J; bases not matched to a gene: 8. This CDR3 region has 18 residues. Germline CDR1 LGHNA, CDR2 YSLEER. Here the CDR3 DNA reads TGCGCCAGCAGCCAAGAATCCCCACTAGCGGGGGGGCCCAATGAGCAGTTCTTC. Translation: CASSQESPLAGGPNEQFF.

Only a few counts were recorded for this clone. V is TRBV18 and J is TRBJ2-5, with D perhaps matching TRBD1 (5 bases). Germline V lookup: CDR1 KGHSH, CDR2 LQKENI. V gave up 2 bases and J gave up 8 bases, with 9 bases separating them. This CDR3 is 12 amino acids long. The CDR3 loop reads CASSPDSYTQYF. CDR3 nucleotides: TGTGCCAGCTCACCAGACAGCTATACCCAGTACTTC.

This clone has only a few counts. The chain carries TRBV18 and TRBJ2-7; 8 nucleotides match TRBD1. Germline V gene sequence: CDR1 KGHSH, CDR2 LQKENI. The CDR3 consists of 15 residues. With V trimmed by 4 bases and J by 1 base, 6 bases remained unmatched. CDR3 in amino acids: CASSRDRWTSYEQYF. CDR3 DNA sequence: TGTGCCAGCTCACGGGACAGGTGGACATCCTACGAGCAGTACTTC. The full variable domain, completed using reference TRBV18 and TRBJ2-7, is NAGVMQNPRHLVRRRGQEARLRCSPMKGHSHVYWYRQLPEEGLKFMVYLQKENIIDESGMPKERFSAEFPKEGPSILRIQQVVRGDSAAYFCASSRDRWTSYEQYFGPGTRLTVT.

The CDR3 sequence is CASSPSVSYEQYF. For the CDR3, the DNA is TGTGCCAGCAGCCCCTCGGTATCCTACGAGCAGTACTTC. The chain combines TRBV11-3 with TRBJ2-7; the D is unclear. The germline V gene has CDR1 SGHNT and CDR2 YENEEA. V shed 5 bases and J shed 1 base, with 9 bases lying between them. This CDR3 is 13 amino acids long.

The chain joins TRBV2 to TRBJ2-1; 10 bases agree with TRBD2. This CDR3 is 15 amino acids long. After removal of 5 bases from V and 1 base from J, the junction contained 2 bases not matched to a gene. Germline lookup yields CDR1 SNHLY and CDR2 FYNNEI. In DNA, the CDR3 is TGTGCCAGCAGTCTAGCGGGAGAATCCTACAATGAGCAGTTCTTC. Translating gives CASSLAGESYNEQFF.

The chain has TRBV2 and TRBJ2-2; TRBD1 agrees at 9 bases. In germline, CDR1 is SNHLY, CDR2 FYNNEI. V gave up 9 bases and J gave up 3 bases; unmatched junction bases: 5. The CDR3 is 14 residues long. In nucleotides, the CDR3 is TGTGCCAGTAGGGACAGGGTGGACACCGGGGAGCTGTTTTTT. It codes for CASRDRVDTGELFF.

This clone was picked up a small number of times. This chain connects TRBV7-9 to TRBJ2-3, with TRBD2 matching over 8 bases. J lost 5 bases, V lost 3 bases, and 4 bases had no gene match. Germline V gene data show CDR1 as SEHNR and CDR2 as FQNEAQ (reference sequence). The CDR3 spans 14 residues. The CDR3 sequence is CASSFAGGQDTQYF. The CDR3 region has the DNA TGTGCCAGCAGCTTTGCGGGAGGACAAGATACGCAGTATTTT.

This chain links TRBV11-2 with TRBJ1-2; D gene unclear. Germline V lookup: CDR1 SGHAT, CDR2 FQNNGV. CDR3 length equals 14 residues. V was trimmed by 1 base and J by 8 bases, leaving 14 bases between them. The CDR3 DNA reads TGTGCCAGCAGCTTAGCGGCGGGCCCCTGGGGCTACACCTTC. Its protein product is CASSLAAGPWGYTF.

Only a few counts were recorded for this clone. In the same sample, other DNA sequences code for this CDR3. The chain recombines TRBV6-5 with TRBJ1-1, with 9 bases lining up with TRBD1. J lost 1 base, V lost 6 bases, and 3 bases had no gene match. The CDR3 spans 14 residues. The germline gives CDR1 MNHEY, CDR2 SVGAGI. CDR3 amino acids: CASSQGQGNTEAFF. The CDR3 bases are TGTGCCAGCAGCCAGGGACAGGGGAACACTGAAGCTTTCTTT.

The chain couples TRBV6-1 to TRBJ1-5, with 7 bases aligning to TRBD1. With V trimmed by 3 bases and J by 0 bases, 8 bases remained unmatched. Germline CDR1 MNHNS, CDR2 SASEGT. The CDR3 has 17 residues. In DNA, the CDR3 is TGTGCCAGCAGTGAGCAGGGGGGTACGGTTAGCAATCAGCCCCAGCATTTT. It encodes CASSEQGGTVSNQPQHF.

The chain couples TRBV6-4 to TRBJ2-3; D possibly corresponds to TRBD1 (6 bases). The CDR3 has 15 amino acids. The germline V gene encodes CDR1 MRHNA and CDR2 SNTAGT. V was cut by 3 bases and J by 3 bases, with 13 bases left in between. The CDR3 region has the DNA TGTGCCAGCAGTGAGGCCAGGGGCGGAACAGATACGCAGTATTTT. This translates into CASSEARGGTDTQYF.

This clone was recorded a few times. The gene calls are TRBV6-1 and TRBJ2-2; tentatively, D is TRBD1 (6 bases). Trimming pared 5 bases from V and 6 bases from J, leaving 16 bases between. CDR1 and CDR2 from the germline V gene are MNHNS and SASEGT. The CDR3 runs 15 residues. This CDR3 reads CASSSQGVGSGELFF. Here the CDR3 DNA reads TGTGCCAGCAGTTCACAGGGAGTAGGTTCCGGGGAGCTGTTTTTT.

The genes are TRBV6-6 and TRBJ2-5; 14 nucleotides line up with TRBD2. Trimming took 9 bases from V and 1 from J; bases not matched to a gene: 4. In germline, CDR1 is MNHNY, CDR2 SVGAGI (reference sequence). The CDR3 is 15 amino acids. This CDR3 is CASRTSGGSQETQYF. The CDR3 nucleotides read TGTGCCAGTAGGACTAGCGGGGGGTCCCAAGAGACCCAGTACTTC.

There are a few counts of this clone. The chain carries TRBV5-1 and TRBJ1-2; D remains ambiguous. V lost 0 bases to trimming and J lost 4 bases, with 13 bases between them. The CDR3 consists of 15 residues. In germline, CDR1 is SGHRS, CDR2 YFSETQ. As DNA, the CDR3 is TGCGCCAGCAGCTTGGGAGAGGGATCGGCCTATGGCTACACCTTC. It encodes CASSLGEGSAYGYTF.

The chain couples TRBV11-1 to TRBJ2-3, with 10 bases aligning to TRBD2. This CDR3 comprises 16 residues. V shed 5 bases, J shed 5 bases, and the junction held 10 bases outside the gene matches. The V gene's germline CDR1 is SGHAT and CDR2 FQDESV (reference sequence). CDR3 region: CASSPELAGKEDTQYF. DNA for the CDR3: TGTGCCAGCAGCCCCGAACTAGCGGGGAAGGAAGATACGCAGTATTTT.